The 31 T cell receptor beta chains reported below all come from one sample, sequenced in a study of T cells expressing NK-cell markers. TCRdb re-called the 5' RACE reads; one entry per CDR3 protein, DNA not given. This sample's table has 400,000 or so distinct CDR3 sequences. The sample was blood T cells: a sorted CD56 or NKG2C T cell subset, CD4+ or CD8+ T cells, or bulk PBMC T cells (not recorded which). All receptors derive from a woman aged 45-60 years in good health.

The chain recombines TRBV5-6 with TRBJ2-1; lacking DNA, the TRBD2 call made by TCRdb goes unchecked. This CDR3 is built from 17 residues. Germline CDR1 and CDR2: SGHDT and YYEEEE. The CDR3 protein is CASSATSGRASYNEQFF.

The chain has TRBV5-1 and TRBJ2-5. This CDR3 region has 15 residues. From germline, CDR1 is SGHRS and CDR2 YFSETQ. CDR3 region: CASSLMGTYQETQYF.

The chain employs TRBV5-1 and TRBJ1-4. The germline CDR1 and CDR2 sequences are SGHRS and YFSETQ. The CDR3 consists of 14 residues. The CDR3: CASSFSGYEEKLFF.

V is TRBV18 and J is TRBJ2-1; TCRdb picks TRBD2, but there is no DNA to check that call. CDR3 length equals 16 residues. Germline V gives CDR1 KGHSH, CDR2 LQKENI. CDR3 protein: CASSPPGLAGENEQFF.

V is TRBV30 and J is TRBJ2-5; checking the TCRdb D call of TRBD2 is not possible without DNA. There are 12 residues in the CDR3. Per the germline V gene, CDR1 is GTSNPN and CDR2 is SVGIG (reference sequence). CDR3 sequence reads: CAWSRETETQYF.

The chain links TRBV7-8 to TRBJ2-5; the TCRdb D gene call, TRBD2, has no DNA to confirm it. The germline CDR1 and CDR2 sequences are SGHVS and FQNEAQ. This CDR3 spans 18 amino acids. The CDR3 is CASSLVVLAGGRQETQYF.

The chain uses TRBV25-1 and TRBJ1-2. The CDR3 spans 13 residues. CDR1 MGHDK and CDR2 SYGVNS come from the germline V gene. The CDR3 sequence is CASSVTLNYGYTF.

This sequence joins TRBV4-1 and TRBJ2-7; TCRdb's D call, TRBD1, is unchecked because there is no DNA. Germline V gene lookup returns CDR1 MGHRA and CDR2 YSYEKL. The CDR3 loop spans 13 amino acids. This CDR3 is CASSRGGIYEQYF.

V gene TRBV24-1 combines with J gene TRBJ2-2; TCRdb's D gene call, TRBD1, goes unchecked for lack of DNA. Per germline, CDR1 KGHDR and CDR2 SFDVKD. The CDR3 covers 16 residues. The CDR3 is CATSDRDIHHTGELFF.

The chain combines TRBV7-9 with TRBJ2-1; TCRdb's assignment of TRBD2 cannot be checked, as there is no DNA. This CDR3 has 14 amino acids. Per the germline V gene, CDR1 is SEHNR and CDR2 is FQNEAQ (reference sequence). The CDR3 loop is CASSTSGSYNEQFF.

The rearrangement uses TRBV24-1 and TRBJ2-4; TCRdb proposes TRBD1, but this gene call is untestable without DNA. Germline CDR1 and CDR2: KGHDR and SFDVKD. This CDR3 region has 15 residues. CDR3 protein: CATSDQRGGQNIQYF.

This chain links TRBV20-1 with TRBJ2-5; as DNA is missing, the TRBD1 call by TCRdb cannot be tested. The CDR3 length is 14 residues. The germline V gene encodes CDR1 DFQATT and CDR2 SNEGSKA (reference sequence). The CDR3 loop reads CSVAPKGRLETQYF.

The J gene is TRBJ1-5, the V gene TRBV10-3. Germline values: CDR1 ENHRY, CDR2 SYGVKD. This CDR3 comprises 14 residues. This CDR3 is CAISSTYSNQPQHF.

The chain links TRBV2 to TRBJ2-7; TCRdb selects TRBD1, and the lack of DNA leaves this call unchecked. Germline values: CDR1 SNHLY, CDR2 FYNNEI. There are 13 residues in the CDR3. The CDR3: CASRKTGVHEQYF. Filled out from reference TRBV2 and TRBJ2-7, the complete variable domain reads EPEVTQTPSHQVTQMGQEVILRCVPISNHLYFYWYRQILGQKVEFLVSFYNNEISEKSEIFDDQFSVERPDGSNFTLKIRSTKLEDSAMYFCASRKTGVHEQYFGPGTRLTVT.

This chain connects TRBV12-3 or TRBV12-4 to TRBJ2-5; without DNA, the TCRdb call of TRBD2 cannot be checked. This CDR3 is 16 amino acids long. CDR3: CASSLELAGLGETQYF.

The chain has TRBV11-2 and TRBJ2-7; TCRdb indicates TRBD1, and absent DNA this call remains unverified. The CDR3 totals 14 residues. Germline assignment: CDR1 SGHAT and CDR2 FQNNGV. CDR3 loop: CASSLRTVSYEQYF.

The chain couples TRBV5-1 to TRBJ2-1; no DNA is available, so the TRBD2 call from TCRdb remains unchecked. Germline V gene lookup returns CDR1 SGHRS and CDR2 YFSETQ. The length of the CDR3 is 17 residues. The CDR3 region is CASILGVLAGNNNEQFF.

The V call is TRBV30, the J call TRBJ2-1; checking the TCRdb D call of TRBD1 is not possible without DNA. The CDR3 spans 15 residues. Germline V lookup: CDR1 GTSNPN, CDR2 SVGIG (reference sequence). CDR3 protein: CAWSVGRGYYNEQFF.

The chain uses TRBV3-1 and TRBJ2-5. Germline CDR1 LGHDT, CDR2 YNNKEL (reference sequence). The CDR3 is 15 residues long. The chain's CDR3 is CASSRELQRRETQYF.

This chain uses TRBV7-9 with TRBJ1-1; without DNA, the TCRdb call of TRBD1 cannot be checked. The CDR3 consists of 18 residues. Looked up from germline, CDR1 is SEHNR and CDR2 is FQNEAQ (reference sequence). CDR3 sequence: CASSTTRTGAVMNTEAFF.

J is TRBJ2-1 and V is TRBV3-1; TCRdb's D call, TRBD2, is unchecked because there is no DNA. The CDR3 has 16 amino acids. Germline V gene sequence: CDR1 LGHDT, CDR2 YNNKEL (reference sequence). CDR3 residues: CASRARERSSYNEQFF.

The J gene is TRBJ2-1, the V gene TRBV5-1; the TRBD1 assignment by TCRdb is unverifiable without DNA. The CDR3 sequence is 16 residues long. CDR1 is SGHRS, CDR2 YFSETQ, per germline. The CDR3 spells CASSLEPGVGYNEQFF.

The gene calls are TRBV12-3 or TRBV12-4 and TRBJ2-1; absent DNA, TCRdb's TRBD1 call cannot be checked. The CDR3 contains 17 residues. CDR3 sequence reads: CASISRELSGSNNEQFF.

CDR3: CASSQGISLGNTIYF. The V call is TRBV16, the J call TRBJ1-3. Germline V gives CDR1 KGHSY, CDR2 FQNENV. CDR3 size: 15 residues.

V usage is TRBV20-1 and J usage is TRBJ2-1. Germline assignment: CDR1 DFQATT and CDR2 SNEGSKA (reference sequence). This CDR3 is built from 16 residues. The CDR3 sequence: CSARDWSLASYNEQFF.

This sequence joins TRBV2 and TRBJ2-1; TCRdb designates TRBD2, a call that cannot be tested without DNA. CDR1 is SNHLY, CDR2 FYNNEI, per germline. The CDR3 is 15 amino acids. The CDR3 protein is CASSGTGLAHNEQFF.

The chain combines TRBV7-8 with TRBJ2-1; there is no DNA to check the TCRdb D call of TRBD2. The CDR3 sequence is 16 residues long. Germline V gives CDR1 SGHVS, CDR2 FQNEAQ. This CDR3 reads CASSLYSGSSYNEQFF.

The rearrangement joins TRBV6-1 to TRBJ2-3; the D call from TCRdb, TRBD2, cannot be confirmed without DNA. Germline V lookup: CDR1 MNHNS, CDR2 SASEGT. There are 15 residues in the CDR3. The CDR3 region is CASRPGLTATDTQYF.

This chain joins TRBV7-9 and TRBJ2-1; TCRdb's D gene call, TRBD2, goes unchecked for lack of DNA. This CDR3 region has 15 residues. Germline CDR1 reads SEHNR; CDR2 reads FQNEAQ (reference sequence). CDR3 amino acids: CASSSSPSGSREQFF.

CDR3: CASSDTRRNQPQHF. This chain uses TRBV12-3 or TRBV12-4 with TRBJ1-5. The CDR3 covers 14 residues.

The chain recombines TRBV9 with TRBJ2-5; TCRdb returns TRBD2, unconfirmable since there is no DNA. The CDR3 runs to 14 residues. Germline CDR1 reads SGDLS; CDR2 reads YYNGEE. The CDR3 sequence: CASSVSLREETQYF.